The clone carrying this T cell receptor (beta chain) appeared once. Its antigen is undetermined. The sample belongs to a study of T cells in narcolepsy. Findings and limits, study-wide: Autoreactive clone sequences were missing from some blood memory CD4+ repertoires. Comparing one patient's CSF and blood CD4+ clonotypes highlighted HCRT- and TRIB2-specific autoreactive clonotypes. Reportedly, autoreactive clonotypes were serially detected in patients' blood but not controls'.

Sequencing was performed with immunoSEQ multiplex PCR; in TCRdb, only in-frame clones are kept and a portion is missing. The table records 25,000 or so clones, over 75% of them present only once. Germline V gene sequence: CDR1 MRHNA, CDR2 SNTAGT. V dropped 4 bases and J dropped 2 bases, with 5 bases sitting between them. The CDR3 has 13 amino acids. The sequencing input was memory (CD45RA-) CD4+ T cells from blood. V usage is TRBV6-4 and J usage is TRBJ2-2; D ambiguous. The origin of this receptor is a human donor in good health. The CDR3 nucleotides are TGTGCCAGCAGTGGGCAAAACACCGGGGAGCTGTTTTTT. It specifies CASSGQNTGELFF.